Listed here are 16 T cell receptor beta chains from one sample, sequenced in a study of beta chain features in type 1 diabetes. Investigators reverse transcribed all isolated RNA, so they sequenced expressed TCRB transcripts. Clones were sequenced by immunoSEQ multiplex PCR, and TCRdb holds only the in-frame ones, with some missing. The sample has about 930,000 clones, roughly 17% seen once. Sequencing was done on a sample of naive CD4+ T cells from blood. The source is a woman younger than 35 in good health.

This clone has only a few counts. This chain joins TRBV7-2 and TRBJ2-3; 7 bases align to TRBD1. J gave up 3 bases and V 4 bases, and 4 bases lay outside the gene matches. From germline, CDR1 is SGHTA and CDR2 FQGNSA. The CDR3 contains 14 residues. CDR3 loop: CASSSQGLTDTQYF. The DNA for the CDR3 is TGTGCCAGCAGCTCACAGGGGTTAACAGATACGCAGTATTTT.

This clone was observed a handful of times. This chain joins TRBV11-2 and TRBJ1-5, with D hard to call. This CDR3 is built from 13 residues. Germline-derived CDR1 and CDR2 are SGHAT and FQNNGV. V gave up 0 bases and J gave up 6 bases, with 6 bases separating them. The CDR3 DNA sequence: TGTGCCAGCAGCTTAGATCTAGGTCAGCCCCAGCATTTT. It yields the protein CASSLDLGQPQHF. The variable domain in full, with the rest retrieved from reference TRBV11-2 and TRBJ1-5, is EAGVAQSPRYKIIEKRQSVAFWCNPISGHATLYWYQQILGQGPKLLIQFQNNGVVDDSQLPKDRFSAERLKGVDSTLKIQPAKLEDSAVYLCASSLDLGQPQHFGDGTRLSIL.

This clone has just a few counts. The chain uses TRBV7-2 and TRBJ2-3, with a possible D match to TRBD1 (5 bases). In germline, CDR1 is SGHTA, CDR2 FQGNSA. The V and J ends lost 1 base and 2 bases respectively, with 13 bases between them. The CDR3 totals 16 residues. CDR3 nucleotides: TGTGCCAGCAGCTTAGTTTTAACAGGTTTCACAGATACGCAGTATTTT. Protein sequence: CASSLVLTGFTDTQYF.

This clone was observed a handful of times. The J gene is TRBJ2-1, the V gene TRBV27; TRBD1 agrees at 9 bases. This CDR3 contains 18 residues. J gave up 0 bases and V 7 bases, and 13 bases lay outside the gene matches. Per germline, CDR1 MNHEY and CDR2 SMNVEV (reference sequence). The CDR3 nucleotides read TGTGCCAGCACCCCACAGGGGGCACAATCCAGCTCCTACAATGAGCAGTTCTTC. Protein: CASTPQGAQSSSYNEQFF.

V and J are TRBV27 and TRBJ2-2; no clear D gene. The V end lost 3 bases, the J end lost 5 bases, and 10 bases lay between the germline ends. Germline V gives CDR1 MNHEY, CDR2 SMNVEV (reference sequence). The CDR3 extends over 14 amino acids. The chain's CDR3 is CASSFGVGTGELFF. CDR3 nucleotides: TGTGCCAGCAGTTTCGGTGTCGGAACCGGGGAGCTGTTTTTT.

Only a few counts were recorded for this clone. The J gene is TRBJ2-2, the V gene TRBV10-3, with D perhaps TRBD1 or TRBD2 (5 bases each). This CDR3 spans 15 amino acids. V was pared by 0 bases and J by 3 bases, with 8 bases between. The germline CDR1 and CDR2 sequences are ENHRY and SYGVKD. In DNA, the CDR3 is TGTGCCATCAGTGAGTCCACGGGACACACCGGGGAGCTGTTTTTT. Translation gives CAISESTGHTGELFF.

The genes are TRBV25-1 and TRBJ2-3; 7 positions agree with TRBD2. CDR1 and CDR2 (germline): MGHDK, SYGVNS. This CDR3 is built from 16 residues. Losses at the gene ends were 4 bases for V and 0 bases for J; bases not matched to a gene: 7. Written as DNA, the CDR3 is TGTGCCAGCAGTGCCAAAAGACTAGCCAGCACAGATACGCAGTATTTT. Translation: CASSAKRLASTDTQYF.

J is TRBJ1-2 and V is TRBV7-2, with 9 bases lining up with TRBD1. This CDR3 contains 17 residues. With V trimmed by 0 bases and J by 2 bases, 7 bases remained unmatched. The germline V gene encodes CDR1 SGHTA and CDR2 FQGNSA. CDR3 loop: CASSLAGTGLVNYGYTF. The CDR3 DNA follows: TGTGCCAGCAGCTTAGCCGGGACAGGGTTAGTGAACTATGGCTACACCTTC.

The sample holds one count of this clone. The chain carries TRBV4-2 and TRBJ1-1; D remains unclear. Deletions cut 1 base from V and 5 bases from J, with 11 bases between. The V gene's germline CDR1 is LGHNA and CDR2 YNFKEQ. The CDR3 contains 14 residues. CDR3 sequence (DNA): TGTGCCAGCAGCCAAGTCGCTGAGGGAACTGAAGCTTTCTTT. It translates to CASSQVAEGTEAFF.

J is TRBJ1-5 and V is TRBV2, with 7 bases that match TRBD1. The germline V gene has CDR1 SNHLY and CDR2 FYNNEI. The CDR3 sequence is 15 residues long. Trimming at V came to 6 bases and at J to 0 bases, leaving 5 bases not matched to a gene. The chain's CDR3 is CASSQQGYSNQPQHF. CDR3 sequence (DNA): TGTGCCAGCAGCCAACAGGGGTATAGCAATCAGCCCCAGCATTTT.

This clone was seen a few times. J is TRBJ2-7 and V is TRBV7-3, with 9 bases that match TRBD1. Germline values: CDR1 SGHTA, CDR2 FQGTGA. V shed 4 bases and J 5 bases; nucleotides not matched to a gene: 3. This CDR3 is 13 amino acids long. DNA for the CDR3: TGTGCCAGCAGCTCGGGACAGGGTGACGAGCAGTACTTC. It codes for CASSSGQGDEQYF.

The CDR3 protein is CASSLALGRSAYEQYF. CDR3 DNA sequence: TGTGCCAGCAGCTTAGCGCTGGGGAGGAGTGCCTACGAGCAGTACTTC. The genes are TRBV7-9 and TRBJ2-7; weak D call: TRBD2 (6 bases). V lost 0 bases and J lost 2, with 14 bases in between. Germline CDR1 reads SEHNR; CDR2 reads FQNEAQ (reference sequence). The CDR3 has 16 residues.

This chain's CDR3 is CASSLDAGGNQPQHF. For the CDR3, the DNA is TGCGCCAGCAGCTTGGATGCAGGGGGCAATCAGCCCCAGCATTTT. This chain connects TRBV5-1 to TRBJ1-5; a weak D match, TRBD1 (6 bases). V was pared by 0 bases and J by 2 bases, with 9 bases between. The CDR3 sequence is 15 residues long. Looked up from germline, CDR1 is SGHRS and CDR2 is YFSETQ. The full variable domain, completed using reference TRBV5-1 and TRBJ1-5, is KAGVTQTPRYLIKTRGQQVTLSCSPISGHRSVSWYQQTPGQGLQFLFEYFSETQRNKGNFPGRFSGRQFSNSRSEMNVSTLELGDSALYLCASSLDAGGNQPQHFGDGTRLSIL.

In nucleotides, the CDR3 is TGTGCCAGCAGCCCCGGGACGGCCTTTGTTGGCTACACCTTC. Its translation is CASSPGTAFVGYTF. The chain couples TRBV6-5 to TRBJ1-2; D is perhaps TRBD1 (5 bases). Germline values: CDR1 MNHEY, CDR2 SVGAGI. This CDR3 is built from 14 residues. Trimming removed 6 bases at V and 7 bases at J, with 18 bases between.

The J gene is TRBJ2-1, the V gene TRBV18; the match to TRBD2 covers 8 bases. With 2 bases clipped from V and 6 bases from J, the junction kept 0 bases outside the gene matches. Germline loops: CDR1 KGHSH, CDR2 LQKENI. This CDR3 has 13 residues. The CDR3 DNA reads TGTGCCAGCTCACCAGCGGGGGGCAATGAGCAGTTCTTC. Residues: CASSPAGGNEQFF.

This clone was recorded a few times. The rearrangement uses TRBV7-9 and TRBJ2-1, with 7 nucleotides matching TRBD1. The junction had 12 bases not matched to a gene; V was cut back by 6 bases and J by 1 base. CDR3 size: 17 residues. In germline, CDR1 is SEHNR, CDR2 FQNEAQ (reference sequence). The CDR3 is CASSPGRGLRSYNEQFF. The CDR3, as DNA: TGTGCCAGCAGTCCGGGTAGGGGGCTCAGGTCCTACAATGAGCAGTTCTTC.